A single sample is the source of the 15 T cell receptor beta chains below, sequenced in a study of OX40 agonist ivuxolimab in advanced cancers. The library was produced with the immunoSEQ multiplex PCR assay. TCRdb retrieved this table from immuneACCESS and kept in-frame rearrangements only. Not all clones are present; in checked studies, unresolved V genes account for under half, and no reason is known for the remainder. The sample table shows 92,000 or so clones, and more than 80% are seen once. Of the sample, approximately 7.4% is held by the ten largest clones. The sample was CD4+ or CD8+ T cells sorted from blood, taken in a trial of the OX40 agonist ivuxolimab. These receptors all come from an adult with an advanced solid tumor such as melanoma, head and neck, liver or kidney cancer.

V usage is TRBV5-6 and J usage is TRBJ2-3; tentative D call: TRBD2 (6 bases). CDR3 size: 15 residues. Trimming cost V 4 bases and J 2 bases, with 14 bases left between them. Germline values: CDR1 SGHDT, CDR2 YYEEEE. The CDR3 nucleotides read TGTGCCAGCAGCCTCCGGGACTTAAACACAGATACGCAGTATTTT. Amino acid sequence: CASSLRDLNTDTQYF. Full variable domain (missing parts from reference TRBV5-6 and TRBJ2-3): DAGVTQSPTHLIKTRGQQVTLRCSPKSGHDTVSWYQQALGQGPQFIFQYYEEEERQRGNFPDRFSGHQFPNYSSELNVNALLLGDSALYLCASSLRDLNTDTQYFGPGTRLTVL.

This chain joins TRBV5-4 and TRBJ2-1, with D uncertain. From germline, CDR1 is SGHNT and CDR2 YYREEE (reference sequence). The CDR3 totals 13 residues. V lost 5 bases, J lost 6 bases, and 12 bases lay in between. The CDR3 DNA is TGTGCCAGCAGTTATGGTCAAGGCAATGAGCAGTTCTTC. It yields the protein CASSYGQGNEQFF.

The V and J genes are TRBV4-1 and TRBJ1-3; the D gene is possibly TRBD1 (5 bases). From germline, CDR1 is MGHRA and CDR2 YSYEKL. Trimming stripped 6 bases from V and 4 bases from J, with 19 bases between. This CDR3 has 16 amino acids. CDR3 loop: CASRPRGNEIGNTIYF. DNA of the CDR3: TGCGCCAGCAGGCCCCGGGGCAATGAAATCGGAAACACCATATATTTT.

The chain has TRBV4-1 and TRBJ2-7; a possible D gene is TRBD1 (6 bases). The CDR3 spans 13 residues. Trimming took off 1 base at V and 5 bases at J, with 9 bases between the two ends. The germline gives CDR1 MGHRA, CDR2 YSYEKL. This CDR3 is CASSQGTADEQYF. The CDR3, as DNA: TGCGCCAGCAGCCAAGGGACAGCCGACGAGCAGTACTTC.

Only one count was recorded for this clone. V is TRBV2 and J is TRBJ2-5; the D call may be TRBD1 or TRBD2 (5 bases each). TRBJ2-7 matches the DNA end more closely, so the J call is doubtful. The CDR3 runs 12 residues. Germline loops: CDR1 SNHLY, CDR2 FYNNEI. CDR3 region: CASTGAPHEQYF. CDR3 in DNA: TGTGCCAGCACCGGGGCCCCGCACGAGCAGTACTTC.

This sequence joins TRBV11-3 and TRBJ2-7, with 9 bases that match TRBD1. After removal of 2 bases from V and 2 bases from J, the junction contained 1 base not matched to a gene. Germline-derived CDR1 and CDR2 are SGHNT and YENEEA. The CDR3 covers 14 residues. The CDR3 bases are TGTGCCAGCAGCTTATGGGACAGGGCCTACGAGCAGTACTTC. Residues: CASSLWDRAYEQYF.

V and J are TRBV7-9 and TRBJ1-2, with D unresolved. This CDR3 region has 15 residues. The germline CDR1 and CDR2 sequences are SEHNR and FQNEAQ (reference sequence). V shed 3 bases and J shed 0 bases, with 11 bases lying between them. The CDR3 DNA is TGTGCCAGCAGCTTCAATTCCGTATCTAACTATGGCTACACCTTC. Encoded protein: CASSFNSVSNYGYTF. Drawing the rest from reference TRBV7-9 and TRBJ1-2, the complete variable domain is DTGVSQNPRHKITKRGQNVTFRCDPISEHNRLYWYRQTLGQGPEFLTYFQNEAQLEKSRLLSDRFSAERPKGSFSTLEIQRTEQGDSAMYLCASSFNSVSNYGYTFGSGTRLTVV.

The rearrangement uses TRBV6-6 and TRBJ1-5, with D possibly matching TRBD1 (5 bases). Germline CDR1 is MNHNY and CDR2 is SVGAGI (reference sequence). The CDR3 is made up of 14 amino acids. V was trimmed by 0 bases and J by 5 bases, leaving 8 bases between them. CDR3 protein: CASSYSGEDQPQHF. The DNA of the CDR3 is TGTGCCAGCAGTTACTCGGGGGAGGATCAGCCCCAGCATTTT.

Comments on this clone: A far more abundant clone sits one base away, making this likely a read error. The identical CDR3 is also encoded by other nucleotide sequences in the sample. The chain has TRBV6-4 and TRBJ2-2; D could derive from TRBD1 or TRBD2 (5 bases each). CDR3 length equals 13 residues. V was cut by 3 bases and J by 3 bases, with 5 bases left in between. From germline, CDR1 is MRHNA and CDR2 SNTAGT. This CDR3 reads CASSEGDTGELFF. In nucleotides, the CDR3 is TGTGCCAGCAGTGAGGGGGACACCGGGGAGCTGTTTTTT.

The chain employs TRBV4-1 and TRBJ2-7, with 7 bases fitting TRBD2. The CDR3 covers 14 residues. Germline V gene data show CDR1 as MGHRA and CDR2 as YSYEKL. V was pared by 1 base and J by 4 bases, with 4 bases of the junction left unmatched. The CDR3 region is CASSQGEGRYEQYF. The CDR3 DNA follows: TGCGCCAGCAGCCAAGGGGAGGGCCGATACGAGCAGTACTTC.

The chain employs TRBV27 and TRBJ2-5; 9 bases are shared with TRBD2. The DNA end is a closer match to TRBJ2-7, so the J assignment may be wrong. This CDR3 contains 16 residues. Germline V lookup: CDR1 MNHEY, CDR2 SMNVEV (reference sequence). The CDR3 sequence is CASSINRLAETYEQYF. The CDR3 DNA reads TGTGCCAGCAGTATAAACCGACTAGCGGAAACCTACGAGCAGTACTTC.

V usage is TRBV2 and J usage is TRBJ2-1; 9 bases fit TRBD2. With V trimmed by 5 bases and J by 3 bases, 8 bases remained unmatched. Germline V lookup: CDR1 SNHLY, CDR2 FYNNEI. The CDR3 is 16 amino acids. The CDR3 is CASSRLAEGSYNEQFF. CDR3 sequence (DNA): TGTGCCAGCAGTCGACTAGCGGAGGGGAGCTACAATGAGCAGTTCTTC.

This chain connects TRBV5-8 to TRBJ2-7; TRBD2 is a possible D gene (6 bases). CDR1 and CDR2 from the germline V gene are SGHTS and YDEGEE. V was cut by 3 bases and J by 7 bases, with 20 bases left in between. The CDR3 totals 15 residues. The CDR3 sequence: CASSYRIAAPGEQYF. The CDR3 DNA sequence: TGTGCCAGCAGCTATAGGATAGCGGCGCCGGGGGAGCAGTACTTC.

The gene calls are TRBV11-2 and TRBJ2-7; possibly TRBD2 for D (6 bases). The CDR3 covers 15 residues. Per the germline V gene, CDR1 is SGHAT and CDR2 is FQNNGV. V lost 4 bases and J lost 3, with 16 bases in between. In DNA, the CDR3 is TGTGCCAGCAGCTCCTCTGTTGGCGGGAACTACGAGCAGTACTTC. Translated, it gives CASSSSVGGNYEQYF.

This chain connects TRBV6-5 to TRBJ2-5, with a tentative D call TRBD2 (5 bases). Germline V gene lookup returns CDR1 MNHEY and CDR2 SVGAGI. The CDR3 spans 13 residues. The germline V and J ends were trimmed by 7 bases and 5 bases, with 14 bases remaining between them. The CDR3 bases are TGTGCCAGCACCGGGGTAGTAGGGGAGACCCAGTACTTC. It codes for CASTGVVGETQYF.